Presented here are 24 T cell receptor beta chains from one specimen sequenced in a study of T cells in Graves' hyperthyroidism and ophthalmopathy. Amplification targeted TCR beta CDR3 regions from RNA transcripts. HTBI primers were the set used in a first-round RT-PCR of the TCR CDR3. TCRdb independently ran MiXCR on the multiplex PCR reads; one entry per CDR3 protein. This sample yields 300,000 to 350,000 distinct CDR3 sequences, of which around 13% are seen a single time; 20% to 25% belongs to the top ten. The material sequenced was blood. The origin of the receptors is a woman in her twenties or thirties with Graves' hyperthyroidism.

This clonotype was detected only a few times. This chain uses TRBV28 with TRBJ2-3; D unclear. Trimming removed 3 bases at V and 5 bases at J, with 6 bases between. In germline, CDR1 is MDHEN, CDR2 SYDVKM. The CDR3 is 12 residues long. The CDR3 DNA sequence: TGTGCCAGCAGTTTTTCGAGAGATACGCAGTATTTT. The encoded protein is CASSFSRDTQYF.

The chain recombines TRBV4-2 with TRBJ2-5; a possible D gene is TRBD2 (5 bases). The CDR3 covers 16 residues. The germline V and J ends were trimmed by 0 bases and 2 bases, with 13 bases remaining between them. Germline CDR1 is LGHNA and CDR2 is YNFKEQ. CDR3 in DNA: TGTGCCAGCAGCCAAGATTGGCGGGCGCGGCAAGAGACCCAGTACTTC. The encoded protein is CASSQDWRARQETQYF.

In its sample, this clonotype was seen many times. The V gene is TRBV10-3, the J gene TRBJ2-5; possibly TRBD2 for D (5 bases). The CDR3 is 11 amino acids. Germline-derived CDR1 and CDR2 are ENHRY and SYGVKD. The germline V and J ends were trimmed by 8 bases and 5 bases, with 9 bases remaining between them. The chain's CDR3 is CAIGSRETQYF. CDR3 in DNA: TGTGCCATCGGGAGTCGGGAGACCCAGTACTTC.

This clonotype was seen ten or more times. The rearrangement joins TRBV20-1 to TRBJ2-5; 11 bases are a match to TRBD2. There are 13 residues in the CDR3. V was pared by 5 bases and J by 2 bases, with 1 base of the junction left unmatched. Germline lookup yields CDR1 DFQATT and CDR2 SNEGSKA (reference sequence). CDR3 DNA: TGCAGTGCTTTAGCGGGAGGGCAAGAGACCCAGTACTTC. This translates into CSALAGGQETQYF.

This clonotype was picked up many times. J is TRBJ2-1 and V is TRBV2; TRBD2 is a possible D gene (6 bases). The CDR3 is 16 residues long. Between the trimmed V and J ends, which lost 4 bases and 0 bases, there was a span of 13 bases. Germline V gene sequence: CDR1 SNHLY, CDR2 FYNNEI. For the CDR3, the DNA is TGTGCCAGCAGTGGGCCTAGCGCCAGCTCCTACAATGAGCAGTTCTTC. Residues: CASSGPSASSYNEQFF. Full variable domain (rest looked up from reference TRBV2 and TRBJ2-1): EPEVTQTPSHQVTQMGQEVILRCVPISNHLYFYWYRQILGQKVEFLVSFYNNEISEKSEIFDDQFSVERPDGSNFTLKIRSTKLEDSAMYFCASSGPSASSYNEQFFGPGTRLTVL.

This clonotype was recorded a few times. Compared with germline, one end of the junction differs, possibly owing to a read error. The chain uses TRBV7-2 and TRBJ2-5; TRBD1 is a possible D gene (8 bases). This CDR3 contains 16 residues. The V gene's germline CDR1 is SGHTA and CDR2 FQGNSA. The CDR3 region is CASSLTGGSSTGGTHF. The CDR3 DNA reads TGTGCCAGCAGCCTCACAGGGGGGTCCTCGACGGGAGGAACCCACTTC.

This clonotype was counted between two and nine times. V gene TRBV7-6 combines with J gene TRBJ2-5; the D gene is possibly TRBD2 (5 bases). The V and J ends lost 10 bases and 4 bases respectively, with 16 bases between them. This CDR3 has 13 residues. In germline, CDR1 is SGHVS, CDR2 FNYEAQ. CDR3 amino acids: CATTSRTLETQYF. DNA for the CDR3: TGTGCCACCACCTCCCGGACTTTAGAGACCCAGTACTTC.

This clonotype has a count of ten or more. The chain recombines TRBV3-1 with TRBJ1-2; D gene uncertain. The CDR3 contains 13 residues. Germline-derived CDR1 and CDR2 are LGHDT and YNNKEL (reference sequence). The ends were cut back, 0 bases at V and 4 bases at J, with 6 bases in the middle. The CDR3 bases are TGTGCCAGCAGCCAAGAGCTCAGCTATGGCTACACCTTC. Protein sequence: CASSQELSYGYTF.

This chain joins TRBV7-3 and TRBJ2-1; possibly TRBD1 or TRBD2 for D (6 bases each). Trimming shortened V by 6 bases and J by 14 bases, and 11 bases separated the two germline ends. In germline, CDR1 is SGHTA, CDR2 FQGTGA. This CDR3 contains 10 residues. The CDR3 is CASSRRGEFF. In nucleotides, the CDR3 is TGTGCCAGCAGTCGGAGGGGGGAGTTCTTC.

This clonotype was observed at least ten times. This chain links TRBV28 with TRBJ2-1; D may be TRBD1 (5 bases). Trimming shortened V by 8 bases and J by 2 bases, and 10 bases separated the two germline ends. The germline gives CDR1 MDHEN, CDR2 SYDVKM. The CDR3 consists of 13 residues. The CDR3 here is CASRPGTYNEQFF. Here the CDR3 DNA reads TGTGCCAGCCGCCCAGGGACCTACAATGAGCAGTTCTTC.

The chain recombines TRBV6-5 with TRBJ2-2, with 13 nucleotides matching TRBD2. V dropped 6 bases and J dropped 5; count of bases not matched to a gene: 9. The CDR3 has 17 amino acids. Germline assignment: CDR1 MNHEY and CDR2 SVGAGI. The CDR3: CASSYTSGRGWTGELFF. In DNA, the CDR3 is TGTGCCAGCAGCTATACTAGCGGGAGGGGATGGACCGGGGAGCTGTTTTTT.

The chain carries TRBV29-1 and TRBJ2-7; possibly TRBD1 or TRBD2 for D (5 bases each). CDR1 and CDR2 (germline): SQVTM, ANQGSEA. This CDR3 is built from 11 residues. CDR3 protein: CSPGPSYEQYF. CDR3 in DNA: TGCTCTCCGGGACCATCTTACGAGCAGTACTTC.

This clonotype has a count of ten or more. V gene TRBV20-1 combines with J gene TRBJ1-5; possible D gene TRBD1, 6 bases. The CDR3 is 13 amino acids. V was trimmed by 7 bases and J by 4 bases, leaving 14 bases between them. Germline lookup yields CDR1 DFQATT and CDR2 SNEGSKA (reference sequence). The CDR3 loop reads CSVSRDNNQPQHF. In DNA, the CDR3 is TGCAGTGTCAGTCGGGACAATAATCAGCCCCAGCATTTT.

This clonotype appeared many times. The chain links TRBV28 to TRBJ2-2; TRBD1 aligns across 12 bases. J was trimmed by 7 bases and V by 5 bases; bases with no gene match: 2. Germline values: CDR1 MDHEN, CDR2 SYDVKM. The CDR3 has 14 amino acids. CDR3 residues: CASSRDRGLGELFF. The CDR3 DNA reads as TGTGCCAGCAGTCGGGACAGGGGGCTCGGGGAGCTGTTTTTT.

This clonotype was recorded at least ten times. CDR3 residues: CASSLVGPPTDTQYF. The CDR3 region has the DNA TGCGCCAGCAGCTTGGTCGGGCCACCCACAGATACGCAGTATTTT. The chain has TRBV5-1 and TRBJ2-3; no reliable D call. V was trimmed by 0 bases and J by 2 bases, leaving 10 bases between them. Germline lookup yields CDR1 SGHRS and CDR2 YFSETQ. CDR3 length: 15 residues.

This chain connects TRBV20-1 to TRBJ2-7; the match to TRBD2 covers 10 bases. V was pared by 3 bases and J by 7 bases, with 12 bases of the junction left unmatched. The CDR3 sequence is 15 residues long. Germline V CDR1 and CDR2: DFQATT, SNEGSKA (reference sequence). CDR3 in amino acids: CSARDEGLAGVEQYF. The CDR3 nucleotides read TGCAGTGCTAGGGACGAAGGGCTAGCGGGGGTTGAGCAGTACTTC.

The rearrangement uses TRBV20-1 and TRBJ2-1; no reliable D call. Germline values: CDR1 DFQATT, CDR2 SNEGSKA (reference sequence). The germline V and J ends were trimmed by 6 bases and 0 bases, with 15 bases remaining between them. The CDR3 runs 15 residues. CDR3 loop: CSAEVPLSSYNEQFF. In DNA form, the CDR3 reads TGCAGTGCCGAGGTACCCCTAAGCTCCTACAATGAGCAGTTCTTC.

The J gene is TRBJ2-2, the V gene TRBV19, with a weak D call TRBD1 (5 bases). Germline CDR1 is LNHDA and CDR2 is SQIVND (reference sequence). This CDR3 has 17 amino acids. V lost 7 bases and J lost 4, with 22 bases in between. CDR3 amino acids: CASTSRPVGVATGELFF. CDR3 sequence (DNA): TGTGCCAGTACCTCTCGGCCAGTAGGGGTAGCCACCGGGGAGCTGTTTTTT.

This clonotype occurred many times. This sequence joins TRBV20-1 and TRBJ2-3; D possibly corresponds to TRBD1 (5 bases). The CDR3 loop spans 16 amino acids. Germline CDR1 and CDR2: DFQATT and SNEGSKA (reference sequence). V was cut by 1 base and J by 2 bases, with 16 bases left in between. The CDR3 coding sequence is TGCAGTGCTAGAGCCCCCTCAGGGCGAATCACAGATACGCAGTATTTT. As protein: CSARAPSGRITDTQYF.

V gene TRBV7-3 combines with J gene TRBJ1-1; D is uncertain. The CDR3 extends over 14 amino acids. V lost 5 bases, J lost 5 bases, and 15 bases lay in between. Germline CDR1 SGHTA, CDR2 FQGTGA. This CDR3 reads CASSQTHQKTEAFF. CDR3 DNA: TGTGCCAGCAGCCAGACACACCAGAAGACTGAAGCTTTCTTT.

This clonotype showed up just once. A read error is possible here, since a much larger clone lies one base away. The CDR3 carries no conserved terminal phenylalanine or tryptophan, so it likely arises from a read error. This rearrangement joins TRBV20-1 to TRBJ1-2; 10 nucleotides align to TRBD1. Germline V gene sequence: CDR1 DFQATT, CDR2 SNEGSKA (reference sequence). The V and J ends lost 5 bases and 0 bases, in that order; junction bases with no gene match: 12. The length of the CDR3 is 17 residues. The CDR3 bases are TGCAGTGCTGCGCCCCGGGACAGGGGACATTCTAACTATGGCTACACCTCC. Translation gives CSAAPRDRGHSNYGYTS.

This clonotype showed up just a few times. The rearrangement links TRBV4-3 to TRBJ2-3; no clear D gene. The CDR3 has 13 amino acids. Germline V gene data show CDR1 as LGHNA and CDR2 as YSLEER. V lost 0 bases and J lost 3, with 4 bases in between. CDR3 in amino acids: CASSQDTTDTQYF. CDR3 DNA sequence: TGCGCCAGCAGCCAAGATACGACAGATACGCAGTATTTT.

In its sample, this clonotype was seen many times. The CDR3: CASSATSGDTQYF. CDR3 nucleotide sequence: TGTGCCAGCTCAGCGACTAGCGGGGATACGCAGTATTTT. The V gene is TRBV18, the J gene TRBJ2-3; the match to TRBD2 covers 10 bases. V trimming: 5 bases; J trimming: 6 bases; junction bases outside the gene matches: 2. This CDR3 is 13 amino acids long. The germline gives CDR1 KGHSH, CDR2 LQKENI.

CDR3 coding DNA: TGTGCCAGTAGCCCCGGGAGGGAACAGCCCCAGCATTTT. Protein sequence: CASSPGREQPQHF. The chain couples TRBV19 to TRBJ1-5; the D is unclear. V lost 6 bases and J 7 bases, leaving 13 bases between the germline ends. This CDR3 has 13 amino acids. Germline values: CDR1 LNHDA, CDR2 SQIVND (reference sequence). Using reference TRBV19 and TRBJ1-5 for the parts outside the CDR3, the full variable domain is DGGITQSPKYLFRKEGQNVTLSCEQNLNHDAMYWYRQDPGQGLRLIYYSQIVNDFQKGDIAEGYSVSREKKESFPLTVTSAQKNPTAFYLCASSPGREQPQHFGDGTRLSIL.